This T cell receptor (beta chain) was sequenced for a study of T cell changes during pregnancy in multiple sclerosis (dated by TCRdb to the late 2010s). With regard to the full study: In women with multiple sclerosis, the researchers looked at how the T cell repertoire shifted as pregnancy progressed.

Of note for this clone: Its antigen is not yet known. No much larger clone is present one base from it, and per-base qualities are unavailable.

The library was prepared using the immunoSEQ multiplex PCR assay. Imported from immuneACCESS, the table was reduced by TCRdb to in-frame sequences with V and J called. These copies leave out some clones; in studies compared against another copy, an unresolved V gene accounts for under half, and the cause of the remainder is not known. Recorded for this sample are approximately 38,000 clones; roughly nine tenths of them occurred a single time. Approximately 6.1% of the sample is held by the ten biggest clonotypes. Germline trimming: 3 bases from V, 3 bases from J; junction bases outside gene matches: 5. The germline V gene specifies SGDLS as CDR1 and YYNGEE as CDR2. The CDR3 measures 16 amino acids from cysteine to phenylalanine. Of all the DNA, just the CDR3 is kept, 48 bases in frame from base 1.

The rearrangement combines TRBV9 with TRBJ2-5; 13 middle bases align to TRBD2. Sequencing used CD8+ T cells from peripheral blood mononuclear cells, obtained in the second trimester of pregnancy. This receptor was obtained from a female donor with multiple sclerosis, enrolled in a pregnancy study. The CDR3 in this case is CASSEVGLAGKETQYF. Read as DNA, the sequence is TGTGCCAGCAGCGAGGTGGGACTAGCGGGGAAAGAGACCCAGTACTTC.